These T cell receptor beta chains were read from a single sample in a study of control samples from healthy donors and cancer patients. Profiled with immunoSEQ multiplex PCR; TCRdb holds only in-frame clones, not every one. The table lists just under 75,000 clones, about 88% of them singletons. Source material: blood. The receptors come from a woman in her fifties or sixties in good health. Each CDR3 is given with its conserved first and last residue. A D gene is named only where the DNA matches it firmly. Rows may omit the clone size; those that give it use once, few, many or a size class.

cdr3_length d_call clone_size j_call v_call cdr3_nt cdr3_aa
12 - - TRBJ2-2 TRBV5-4 TGTGCCAGCAGCCCTAACACCGGGGAGCTGTTTTTT CASSPNTGELFF
15 TRBD2 once TRBJ2-1 TRBV2 TGTGCCAGCAACGCTGCGGTAGCGGGGGGAGGTGAGCAGTTCTTC CASNAAVAGGGEQFF
12 - - TRBJ1-5 TRBV7-9 TGTGCCAGCAGCCGGGGGGACCAGCCCCAGCATTTT CASSRGDQPQHF
17 TRBD1 - TRBJ1-1 TRBV19 TGTGCCAGTAGCCAGGGGGCCACTAGACTTTTGGGCACTGAAGCTTTCTTT CASSQGATRLLGTEAFF
15 - - TRBJ2-1 TRBV20-1 TGCAGTGCTAGTTGGGGGCTAGCCCCGAACAATGAGCAGTTCTTC CSASWGLAPNNEQFF
14 - - TRBJ1-3 TRBV11-3 TGTGCCAGCAGCTTAGGGGCCTCCGGAAACACCATATATTTT CASSLGASGNTIYF
14 TRBD2 - TRBJ2-1 TRBV28 TGTGCCAGCAGTTTAGCGGGAGTAAGGGATGAGCAGTTCTTC CASSLAGVRDEQFF
16 TRBD2 - TRBJ2-1 TRBV28 TGTGCCACCCGGCTGCAGGGACTAGCGGGAGCCGATGAGCAGTTCTTC CATRLQGLAGADEQFF
16 - - TRBJ1-5 TRBV15 TGTGCCACCAGCAGAGAGCCAGGGGATAGCAATCAGCCCCAGCATTTT CATSREPGDSNQPQHF
16 - - TRBJ2-5 TRBV5-6 TGTGCCAGCAGCTTGGGCCCCGGGGGAGTCCAAGAGACCCAGTACTTC CASSLGPGGVQETQYF
16 - - TRBJ2-3 TRBV7-3 TGTGCCAGCAGCTTAACGACCGGGGTTGGGGAAGATACGCAGTATTTT CASSLTTGVGEDTQYF
16 - - TRBJ1-1 TRBV28 TGTGCCAGCAGTTTTCGGCAGGCTCGACTGAACACTGAAGCTTTCTTT CASSFRQARLNTEAFF
14 TRBD1 - TRBJ1-2 TRBV6-5 TGTGCCAGCAGGGCGGGACAGGGGAACTATGGCTACACCTTC CASRAGQGNYGYTF
16 - - TRBJ2-5 TRBV28 TGTGCCAGCAGCCTAGTGATGGCGGGACCCGGGGGGACCCAGTACTTC CASSLVMAGPGGTQYF
15 - - TRBJ1-3 TRBV19 TGTGCCAGTAGTATGGGTGCGCACTCTGGAAACACCATATATTTT CASSMGAHSGNTIYF
16 TRBD2 - TRBJ2-1 TRBV27 TGTGCCAGCAGTTTCTGGACTAGCGGGGCAAACAATGAGCAGTTCTTC CASSFWTSGANNEQFF
15 - - TRBJ1-3 TRBV7-9 TGTGCCAGCAACCCGGGAGGGCAGGATGGAAACACCATATATTTT CASNPGGQDGNTIYF
10 - - TRBJ2-5 TRBV5-1 TGCGCCAGCAGTGAAGAGACCCAGTACTTC CASSEETQYF
15 TRBD1 few TRBJ2-2 TRBV9 TGTGCCAGCAGCACCGGGACAGGGGACGCCGGGGAGCTGTTTTTT CASSTGTGDAGELFF
14 - - TRBJ2-3 TRBV28 TGTGCCAGCAGTTTGAGGGTGCCGCTGGATACGCAGTATTTT CASSLRVPLDTQYF
15 - - TRBJ1-6 TRBV7-6 TGTGCCAGCAGCTTGAGGGCTTCCTATAATTCACCCCTCCACTTT CASSLRASYNSPLHF
15 - - TRBJ1-1 TRBV5-1 TGCGCCAGCAGCTTGGGAGGGTTAAGGGGAGAAAAAGCTTTCTTT CASSLGGLRGEKAFF
17 - - TRBJ1-5 TRBV5-1 TGCGCCAGCAGCTTGGGTCCCGGGGGAAATAGCAATCAGCCCCAGCATTTT CASSLGPGGNSNQPQHF
13 - - TRBJ1-2 TRBV25-1 TGTGCCAGCAGTGAAAACGCAAACTATGGCTACACCTTC CASSENANYGYTF
17 - - TRBJ1-5 TRBV19 TGTGCCAGTAGTCCGTCTGGGGGGATCCGGGGCAATCAGCCCCAGCATTTT CASSPSGGIRGNQPQHF
13 - - TRBJ2-1 TRBV19 TGTGCCAGTAGTATAGCGGTGGGGGATGAGCAGTTCTTC CASSIAVGDEQFF
15 - - TRBJ1-1 TRBV29-1 TGCAGCGTTGTAGGGGTTCCTGGGGCGAACACTGAAGCTTTCTTT CSVVGVPGANTEAFF
12 - - TRBJ2-7 TRBV3-1/TRBV3-2 TGTGCCAGCAGCCAAGACTACAATCGGCAGTACTTC CASSQDYNRQYF
17 - once TRBJ2-1 TRBV4-2 TGTGCCAGCAGCCTACTACCTGTTTCAGAAACGTACAATGAGCAGTTCTTC CASSLLPVSETYNEQFF
15 - once TRBJ1-5 TRBV18 TGTGCCAGCTCCCCGGAGAGGGTTGACAATCAGCCCCAGCATTTT CASSPERVDNQPQHF
15 - - TRBJ1-5 TRBV27 TGTGCCAGCAGTTTCTTTGGGGCCCCGGACCAGCCCCAGCATTTT CASSFFGAPDQPQHF
13 - - TRBJ1-2 TRBV6-5 TGTGCCAGCAGTAGACAGGAGAACTATGGCTACACCTTC CASSRQENYGYTF
11 - - TRBJ2-2 TRBV20-1 TGCAGTGCTAGCGGAACCGGGGAGCTGTTTTTT CSASGTGELFF